The rows below give T cell receptor beta chains drawn from one sample of a study of a mutant IDH1 vaccine in newly diagnosed glioma. Their recognized antigens are unknown. This table comes from immunoSEQ multiplex PCR, and its TCRdb copy is limited to in-frame clones, with some not included. This sample has around 30,000 clones, with roughly 80% found just once. Specimen: PBMCs, collected from a glioma patient whose treatment included an IDH1 peptide vaccine. The receptors come from a woman under 30 with glioma. Each CDR3 is given with its conserved first and last residue. The order of the fields is V gene, clone size, D gene, J gene, CDR3 DNA, CDR3 protein. D genes are given only for firm matches. A clone size is listed for some rows: how often the clone was seen (once, few, many), or a class if it is expanded.

V: TRBV7-7; size: -; D: TRBD2; J: TRBJ2-1; DNA: TGTGCTAGCAGCTCCGGGACTAGCGGGCATGAGCAGTTCTTC; CDR3: CASSSGTSGHEQFF
V: TRBV19; size: -; D: -; J: TRBJ1-1; DNA: TGTGCCAGTAGCCTGGGGGGGCGCACTGAAGCTTTCTTT; CDR3: CASSLGGRTEAFF
V: TRBV7-2; size: -; D: TRBD1; J: TRBJ2-5; DNA: TGTGCCAGCAGAAAGTGGACAGGGGTACAAGAGACCCAGTACTTC; CDR3: CASRKWTGVQETQYF
V: TRBV4-1; size: -; D: TRBD1; J: TRBJ1-1; DNA: TGCGCCAGCAGCCCTTACGCCGGGACAGATAACACTGAAGCTTTCTTT; CDR3: CASSPYAGTDNTEAFF
V: TRBV2; size: -; D: TRBD2; J: TRBJ2-5; DNA: TGTGCCAGCGGTACTAGCGTCTTAGAGACCCAGTACTTC; CDR3: CASGTSVLETQYF
V: TRBV4-2; size: -; D: -; J: TRBJ1-5; DNA: TGTGCCAGCAGCCAATATCAGTTCAATCAGCCCCAGCATTTT; CDR3: CASSQYQFNQPQHF
V: TRBV28; size: -; D: -; J: TRBJ2-7; DNA: TGTGCCAGCAGTTTCACCCCCAACTACGAGCAGTACTTC; CDR3: CASSFTPNYEQYF
V: TRBV6-1; size: -; D: TRBD1; J: TRBJ2-5; DNA: TGTGCCAGCAGTGACAGGGGGTCGGTGGCCCAGTACTTC; CDR3: CASSDRGSVAQYF
V: TRBV7-9; size: -; D: -; J: TRBJ2-1; DNA: TGTGCCAGCAGCTTAAATGGGAATGAGCAGTTCTTC; CDR3: CASSLNGNEQFF
V: TRBV18; size: -; D: TRBD1; J: TRBJ1-1; DNA: TGTGCCAGCTCTTATTGGGGACAGGGTATGAACACTGAAGCTTTCTTT; CDR3: CASSYWGQGMNTEAFF
V: TRBV10-3; size: -; D: -; J: TRBJ1-3; DNA: TGTGCCACACAGGGCGGGGATCACTCTGGAAACACCATATATTTT; CDR3: CATQGGDHSGNTIYF
V: TRBV21-1; size: once; D: -; J: TRBJ2-1; DNA: TGTGCCAGCAGCAACGACAGGAGCCAGGTCTCCTACAATGAGCAGTTCTTC; CDR3: CASSNDRSQVSYNEQFF
V: TRBV4-3; size: -; D: -; J: TRBJ2-6; DNA: TGCGCCAGCAGCCAAGTAGTAGGGAATGGGGCCAACGTCCTGACTTTC; CDR3: CASSQVVGNGANVLTF
V: TRBV5-4; size: -; D: TRBD2; J: TRBJ2-3; DNA: TGTGCCAGCAGCTTGGAGGCGGGGGGGATACAAGATACGCAGTATTTT; CDR3: CASSLEAGGIQDTQYF
V: TRBV7-9; size: -; D: -; J: TRBJ2-5; DNA: TGTGCCAGCAGCGACAGAAAGCAAGAGACCCAGTACTTC; CDR3: CASSDRKQETQYF
V: TRBV29-1; size: -; D: -; J: TRBJ2-1; DNA: TGCAGCGTCGAAAGCTCCTACAATGAGCAGTTCTTC; CDR3: CSVESSYNEQFF
V: TRBV9; size: -; D: TRBD1; J: TRBJ1-2; DNA: TGTGCCAGCAAAACAGGGGAGGGCTACACCTTC; CDR3: CASKTGEGYTF
V: TRBV19; size: few; D: -; J: TRBJ1-5; DNA: TGTGCCAGTAGTACCCTCGGGACATTAAGCAATCAGCCCCAGCATTTT; CDR3: CASSTLGTLSNQPQHF
V: TRBV2; size: once; D: TRBD2; J: TRBJ2-5; DNA: TGTGCCAGCTGTAAATTAGCGGGGGGAGGGGAGACCCAGTACTTC; CDR3: CASCKLAGGGETQYF
V: TRBV7-2; size: few; D: TRBD1; J: TRBJ1-1; DNA: TGTGCCAGCAGCCTTCGGGACAGGGGAAGTGGGACTGAAGCTTTCTTT; CDR3: CASSLRDRGSGTEAFF
V: TRBV7-2; size: once; D: -; J: TRBJ1-5; DNA: TGTGCCAGCAGCCGAGGACAGCCCAATCAGCCCCAGCATTTT; CDR3: CASSRGQPNQPQHF
V: TRBV2; size: -; D: -; J: TRBJ2-3; DNA: TGTGCCAGCACCGCGGAGCAGAAGAGCACAGATACGCAGTATTTT; CDR3: CASTAEQKSTDTQYF
V: TRBV14; size: -; D: -; J: TRBJ1-2; DNA: TGTGCCAGCAGCCAGGACGCTAACTATGGCTACACCTTC; CDR3: CASSQDANYGYTF
V: TRBV5-1; size: -; D: TRBD1; J: TRBJ2-7; DNA: TGCGCCAGCAGCTTAGGCGGGACAGGGCTCTACGAGCAGTACTTC; CDR3: CASSLGGTGLYEQYF
V: TRBV14; size: -; D: TRBD2; J: TRBJ2-3; DNA: TGTGCCAGCAGCCGAAAAGCGGGAATGTCAGATACGCAGTATTTT; CDR3: CASSRKAGMSDTQYF
V: TRBV19; size: -; D: TRBD1; J: TRBJ2-5; DNA: TGTGCCAGTAGCCCCGGGACAGTGTACCAAGAGACCCAGTACTTC; CDR3: CASSPGTVYQETQYF
V: TRBV19; size: -; D: -; J: TRBJ1-1; DNA: TGTGCCAGTAGGCCACTGGACAGGAACACTGAAGCTTTCTTT; CDR3: CASRPLDRNTEAFF
V: TRBV5-1; size: -; D: TRBD1; J: TRBJ2-2; DNA: TGCGCCAGCAGCTGGGGACAGGGGGACACCGGGGAGCTGTTTTTT; CDR3: CASSWGQGDTGELFF